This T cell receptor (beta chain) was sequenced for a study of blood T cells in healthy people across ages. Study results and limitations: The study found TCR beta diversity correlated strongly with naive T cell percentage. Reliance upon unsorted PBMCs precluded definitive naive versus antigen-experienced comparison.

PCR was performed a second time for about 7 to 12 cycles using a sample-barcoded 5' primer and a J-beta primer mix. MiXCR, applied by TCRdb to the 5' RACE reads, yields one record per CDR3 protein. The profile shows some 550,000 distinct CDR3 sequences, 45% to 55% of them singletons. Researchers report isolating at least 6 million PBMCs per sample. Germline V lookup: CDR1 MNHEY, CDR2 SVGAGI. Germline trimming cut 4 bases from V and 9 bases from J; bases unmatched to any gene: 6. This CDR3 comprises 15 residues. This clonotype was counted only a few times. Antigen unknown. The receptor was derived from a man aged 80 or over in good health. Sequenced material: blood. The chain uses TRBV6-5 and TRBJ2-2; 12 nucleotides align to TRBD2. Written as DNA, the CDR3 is TGTGCCAGCAGTTCTAAAACTAGCGGGAGGTGGGAGCTGTTTTTT. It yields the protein CASSSKTSGRWELFF.